This TCR beta chain was observed in a study of T cell responses to AZD1222 COVID-19 vaccine (dated by TCRdb to the early 2020s). For context, the study as a whole: A total of roughly 240 trial participants underwent TCR sequencing, of whom about 200 received two doses of AZD1222 and some 26 received two doses of the MenACWY control vaccine. Trial participants were enrolled into age subgroups of 18-55, 56-69 and 70-plus years, which contained roughly 140, 27 and 60 TCR-sequenced participants, respectively. Results and caveats for the whole study, not just this receptor: CD4 TCRs associated with the vaccine covered the entire spike protein, and the dominant responses were in regions 160-218 and 743-854. Nearly half of unique spike-specific TCRs reportedly recognized epitopes outside regions mutated in the B.1.351 and B.1.1.7 variants. After two AZD1222 doses, spike-specific TCR breadth and depth were significantly higher than at day 0 and than in MenACWY recipients. Only a handful of AZD1222 recipients were SARS-CoV-2 seropositive at baseline, limiting conclusions about previously exposed vaccinees. In the small 56-69-year group, the increase in depth fell short of significance, most likely because of low power. Because no day 14 peak-response samples were available, repertoires were characterized only after the peak T cell response. Most participants were white British and females outnumbered males, and the authors suggested that clonal diversity may have been underestimated.

With regard to this clone: Its cognate antigen has yet to be identified. It has no much larger one-base neighbor in the sample; base qualities were not kept.

The sample's time point label, decoded: baseline before first vaccination. The treatment or condition label, read with the paper, signifies: meningococcal conjugate vaccine given as trial control. Vaccinee samples came from UK trials COV001 and COV002, including a single-blind randomized controlled phase 2/3 trial of AZD1222 (ChAdOx1 nCoV-19) in healthy adults. For TCRbeta chain sequencing, PBMC samples from trial participants were taken at day 0 and at day 28 after the second dose. The CDR3 regions of human TCRbeta chains were analyzed by immunosequencing. In the source study's methods: Repertoire TCRs were matched against a reference library of SARS-CoV-2-specific TCRs generated with the MIRA antigen-specificity platform. Breadth meant the fraction of unique TCRs that were SARS-CoV-2-associated, whereas depth meant the fraction of total T cells that were SARS-CoV-2-associated. Using the MIRA data, each spike-specific TCR was assigned both to the spike region to which the TCR was reactive and to a CD4 or CD8 class. Log10-transformed breadth and depth values were compared by one-way ANOVA with Sidak's multiple comparisons tests. TCRdb retrieved this table from immuneACCESS and kept in-frame rearrangements only. Not all clones are present; in checked studies, unresolved V genes account for under half, and no reason is known for the remainder. That table is the source of V, J and clone size, and D and trimming were worked out from the DNA. The sample contains approximately 150,000 clones, about 90% of them found a single time. The ten largest make up 4.4% of the sample.

Per the germline V gene, SGHTA is the CDR1 and FQGNSA is the CDR2. V is reduced by 5 bases and J by 12 bases, leaving a spacing of 17 bases between them. The CDR3 holds 13 amino acids from the cysteine to the phenylalanine. Only the CDR3 part of the read is kept: 39 bases, read in frame from the first base. The chain uses TRBV7-2 and TRBJ1-5; a tentative D call is TRBD1 (6 bases match). Sequencing used peripheral blood, obtained on day 0 of MenACWY control vaccination. The clonotype was recovered from an adult in good health. The CDR3 region: CASSLGHIGGQHF. Here is the DNA: TGTGCCAGCAGCCTTGGACACATAGGGGGCCAGCATTTT.